Shown below are 2 T cell receptor beta chains from a single sample sequenced in a study of T cell repertoires in cytomegalovirus infection. TCRdb re-called the reads with MiXCR, one entry per CDR3 protein. The data hold about 310,000 distinct CDR3 sequences, with about a tenth observed a single time. Sequencing input: PBMCs. These receptor sequences come from a human donor in good health (CMV status not recorded). Some clones in this sample may be carry-over from other donors' samples.

This clonotype was seen repeatedly, ten times or more. This rearrangement joins TRBV14 to TRBJ2-3, with 8 bases matching TRBD2. Germline values: CDR1 SGHDN, CDR2 FVKESK. This CDR3 has 16 amino acids. With 1 base clipped from V and 0 bases from J, the junction kept 3 bases outside the gene matches. The CDR3 loop reads CASSQGTSLSTDTQYF. The CDR3 DNA reads as TGTGCCAGCAGCCAAGGGACTAGCCTGAGCACAGATACGCAGTATTTT.

On this clonotype itself: A read error may be the cause here, since a much bigger clone is one base away. The chain carries TRBV2 and TRBJ1-1; a possible D gene is TRBD1 (5 bases). Germline CDR1 reads SNHLY; CDR2 reads FYNNEI. CDR3 length equals 14 residues. The CDR3 DNA is TGTGCCAGCAGTTTCGGGGGAAGACGGACTGAAGCTTCCTTT. It is translated as CASSFGGRRTEASF.